Presented here are 31 T cell receptor beta chains from one specimen sequenced in a study of graft-versus-host responses after intestinal transplantation. TCRdb keeps only in-frame clones here, not all; method: immunoSEQ multiplex PCR. Of over 65,000 clones listed, 90% to 95% are singletons. These receptors' antigens are unknown. The sequencing here drew on unstimulated CD4+ T cells sorted from spleen or lymph node cells, taken before intestinal transplant. Every receptor here comes from a human donor who received an intestinal transplant.

The chain combines TRBV19 with TRBJ2-7; 11 nucleotides agree with TRBD2. Germline CDR1 is LNHDA and CDR2 is SQIVND (reference sequence). The CDR3 is made up of 15 amino acids. V lost 5 bases, J lost 5 bases, and 8 bases stayed unmatched. CDR3: CASSFSGGAANEQYF. CDR3 bases: TGTGCCAGTAGTTTTAGCGGGGGGGCTGCGAACGAGCAGTACTTC.

This chain joins TRBV11-2 and TRBJ2-3; 12 bases map to TRBD2. Germline V gene data show CDR1 as SGHAT and CDR2 as FQNNGV. Trimming took 5 bases from V and 2 from J; bases not matched to a gene: 5. The CDR3 loop spans 16 amino acids. The CDR3 DNA reads TGTGCCAGCAGCCCAGGACTAGCGGGATCCACAGATACGCAGTATTTT. This translates into CASSPGLAGSTDTQYF.

Concerning this clone: Distinct nucleotide sequences in the sample also encode this CDR3. This rearrangement joins TRBV18 to TRBJ1-4; D not resolved. V dropped 3 bases and J dropped 8 bases, with 4 bases sitting between them. The CDR3 consists of 11 residues. Germline assignment: CDR1 KGHSH and CDR2 LQKENI. The CDR3 loop reads CASSPGEKLFF. CDR3 nucleotide sequence: TGTGCCAGCTCACCGGGCGAAAAACTGTTTTTT.

The chain employs TRBV11-2 and TRBJ2-3; D ambiguous. Trimming took off 7 bases at V and 5 bases at J, with 16 bases between the two ends. The CDR3 has 14 amino acids. CDR1 is SGHAT, CDR2 FQNNGV, per germline. The CDR3 loop is CASTPPAQRDTQYF. The CDR3 nucleotides read TGTGCCAGCACCCCTCCAGCCCAGCGAGATACGCAGTATTTT.

This clone was picked up a small number of times. The chain joins TRBV19 to TRBJ2-7; TRBD2 might be the D (6 bases). Germline V gene data show CDR1 as LNHDA and CDR2 as SQIVND (reference sequence). The CDR3 contains 16 residues. V was trimmed by 5 bases and J by 0 bases, leaving 17 bases between them. For the CDR3, the DNA is TGTGCCAGTAGTTCCCCCGGTGGAGGGCACTCCTACGAGCAGTACTTC. Protein: CASSSPGGGHSYEQYF.

Concerning this clone: The sample has other DNA sequences that encode this CDR3 too. This rearrangement joins TRBV7-2 to TRBJ2-7; TRBD1 aligns across 8 bases. V lost 3 bases and J lost 4; bases outside the gene matches: 2. The CDR3 totals 13 residues. The germline gives CDR1 SGHTA, CDR2 FQGNSA. The CDR3 spells CASSFDRGYEQYF. The CDR3 coding sequence is TGTGCCAGCAGCTTTGACAGGGGTTACGAGCAGTACTTC. Looking up the rest from reference TRBV7-2 and TRBJ2-7 gives the full variable domain: GAGVSQSPSNKVTEKGKDVELRCDPISGHTALYWYRQSLGQGLEFLIYFQGNSAPDKSGLPSDRFSAERTGGSVSTLTIQRTQQEDSAVYLCASSFDRGYEQYFGPGTRLTVT.

The chain joins TRBV5-8 to TRBJ2-7; 9 positions match TRBD1. Unmatched junction bases numbered 9, after V lost 6 bases and J lost 5 bases. The CDR3 has 14 residues. Germline V CDR1 and CDR2: SGHTS, YDEGEE. The CDR3 sequence: CASTYRDRVNEQYF. The CDR3 nucleotides read TGTGCCAGCACTTACCGGGACAGGGTCAACGAGCAGTACTTC.

The chain links TRBV9 to TRBJ2-7; 7 bases map to TRBD2. With 4 bases clipped from V and 7 bases from J, the junction kept 5 bases outside the gene matches. CDR3 length: 12 amino acids. Germline V gene sequence: CDR1 SGDLS, CDR2 YYNGEE. For the CDR3, the DNA is TGTGCCAGCAGCTCGGGGGGACGGGAGCAGTACTTC. Translating it yields CASSSGGREQYF. Looking up the rest from reference TRBV9 and TRBJ2-7 gives the full variable domain: DSGVTQTPKHLITATGQRVTLRCSPRSGDLSVYWYQQSLDQGLQFLIQYYNGEERAKGNILERFSAQQFPDLHSELNLSSLELGDSALYFCASSSGGREQYFGPGTRLTVT.

The gene calls are TRBV11-2 and TRBJ1-4; D is possibly TRBD1 (6 bases). V lost 4 bases and J lost 4, with 10 bases in between. CDR1 is SGHAT, CDR2 FQNNGV, per germline. The CDR3 totals 14 residues. The CDR3 sequence is CASSSRGFNEKLFF. The CDR3 nucleotides are TGTGCCAGCAGCTCCAGGGGATTTAATGAAAAACTGTTTTTT.

The chain has TRBV10-3 and TRBJ1-2; D not resolved. V shed 0 bases and J shed 4 bases, with 9 bases lying between them. The CDR3 runs 14 residues. The germline gives CDR1 ENHRY, CDR2 SYGVKD. CDR3 nucleotides: TGTGCCATCAGTGAGTCGTTGGAGGGCTATGGCTACACCTTC. Amino acids: CAISESLEGYGYTF.

V and J are TRBV7-2 and TRBJ2-1, with 7 bases matching TRBD2. With 5 bases clipped from V and 3 bases from J, the junction kept 7 bases outside the gene matches. In germline, CDR1 is SGHTA, CDR2 FQGNSA. The CDR3 is made up of 15 amino acids. The CDR3 bases are TGTGCCAGCAGCCGTTTCGCGGGGGACTACAATGAGCAGTTCTTC. Amino acid sequence: CASSRFAGDYNEQFF.

CDR3 nucleotide sequence: TGTGCCTGGAACCCCGCTCAGACTAGCGGGGGGGCCCCCTACGAGCAGTACTTC. It yields the protein CAWNPAQTSGGAPYEQYF. The V gene is TRBV30, the J gene TRBJ2-7, with 14 bases aligning to TRBD2. This CDR3 region has 18 residues. The trim removed 4 bases at V and 2 bases at J, leaving 13 bases unmatched. CDR1 GTSNPN and CDR2 SVGIG come from the germline V gene (reference sequence). Full variable domain (missing parts from reference TRBV30 and TRBJ2-7): SQTIHQWPATLVQPVGSPLSLECTVEGTSNPNLYWYRQAAGRGLQLLFYSVGIGQISSEVPQNLSASRPQDRQFILSSKKLLLSDSGFYLCAWNPAQTSGGAPYEQYFGPGTRLTVT.

The chain has TRBV18 and TRBJ2-7, with 7 bases fitting TRBD1. CDR3 size: 13 residues. Germline V gives CDR1 KGHSH, CDR2 LQKENI. The V gene end was trimmed by 3 bases and the J gene end by 3 bases; junction bases not matched to a gene: 2. CDR3 protein: CASSPGTVYEQYF. The DNA of the CDR3 is TGTGCCAGCTCACCTGGGACAGTCTACGAGCAGTACTTC. Variable domain in full (rest from reference TRBV18 and TRBJ2-7): NAGVMQNPRHLVRRRGQEARLRCSPMKGHSHVYWYRQLPEEGLKFMVYLQKENIIDESGMPKERFSAEFPKEGPSILRIQQVVRGDSAAYFCASSPGTVYEQYFGPGTRLTVT.

The chain joins TRBV2 to TRBJ1-3, with TRBD1 matching 9 bases. There are 19 residues in the CDR3. The J segment lost 7 bases and the V segment lost 4 bases, leaving 20 bases of the junction unmatched. The V gene's germline CDR1 is SNHLY and CDR2 FYNNEI. CDR3 nucleotide sequence: TGTGCCAGCAGTGGTTCAGGAGACAGGGGGATCATCTGGAGCAACACCATATATTTT. Encoded protein: CASSGSGDRGIIWSNTIYF.

As to this clone: This same CDR3 is encoded by further DNA sequences in the sample. The gene calls are TRBV10-3 and TRBJ2-3, with 11 bases identical to TRBD2. V lost 4 bases and J lost 3; bases outside the gene matches: 3. CDR1 is ENHRY, CDR2 SYGVKD, per germline. The CDR3 runs 15 residues. This CDR3 reads CAISGLAGGTDTQYF. CDR3 coding DNA: TGTGCCATCAGTGGCCTAGCGGGGGGTACAGATACGCAGTATTTT.

The chain joins TRBV19 to TRBJ1-4; TRBD1 agrees at 8 bases. The CDR3 is made up of 17 amino acids. V lost 5 bases to trimming and J lost 2 bases; unmatched junction nucleotides: 10. Looked up from germline, CDR1 is LNHDA and CDR2 is SQIVND (reference sequence). As DNA, the CDR3 is TGTGCCAGTAGTGTCGGACAGGGCCGCGGCACTAATGAAAAACTGTTTTTT. Translated: CASSVGQGRGTNEKLFF.

The chain employs TRBV28 and TRBJ1-5; possibly TRBD1 for D (6 bases). Germline V gene data show CDR1 as MDHEN and CDR2 as SYDVKM. The V gene lost 2 bases and the J gene lost 6 bases, with 11 bases spanning the gap. CDR3 length: 14 residues. The CDR3, as DNA: TGTGCCAGCAGTTTAAAGGGGGAAAGTCAGCCCCAGCATTTT. This codes for CASSLKGESQPQHF. Full variable domain (rest looked up from reference TRBV28 and TRBJ1-5): DVKVTQSSRYLVKRTGEKVFLECVQDMDHENMFWYRQDPGLGLRLIYFSYDVKMKEKGDIPEGYSVSREKKERFSLILESASTNQTSMYLCASSLKGESQPQHFGDGTRLSIL.

The DNA for the CDR3 is TGTGCCAGCTCACCAAGTAGGGACTTCGACACTGAAGCTTTCTTT. Encoded protein: CASSPSRDFDTEAFF. The rearrangement links TRBV18 to TRBJ1-1; the D gene is possibly TRBD1 (5 bases). This CDR3 spans 15 amino acids. Germline V CDR1 and CDR2: KGHSH, LQKENI. V was trimmed by 2 bases and J by 3 bases, leaving 13 bases between them.

The chain carries TRBV19 and TRBJ1-1; TRBD1 aligns across 8 bases. V lost 5 bases and J lost 0; bases outside the gene matches: 11. CDR3 length: 17 residues. Germline V lookup: CDR1 LNHDA, CDR2 SQIVND (reference sequence). The CDR3 DNA reads TGTGCCAGTAGTCCTCCTCGGGACAGGTTCTTGAACACTGAAGCTTTCTTT. Translated: CASSPPRDRFLNTEAFF.

The table lists this clone with a count of one. V usage is TRBV30 and J usage is TRBJ1-1; 9 nucleotides line up with TRBD1. The CDR3 is 13 residues long. Per germline, CDR1 GTSNPN and CDR2 SVGIG (reference sequence). V shed 5 bases and J 4 bases; nucleotides not matched to a gene: 5. DNA of the CDR3: TGTGCCTGGTACAGGGGGCATGGCACTGAAGCTTTCTTT. This codes for CAWYRGHGTEAFF.

This chain connects TRBV11-2 to TRBJ2-7; D is perhaps TRBD2 (6 bases). The V and J ends lost 5 bases and 4 bases respectively, with 9 bases between them. The germline V gene has CDR1 SGHAT and CDR2 FQNNGV. The CDR3 is 12 amino acids. The CDR3 is CASSPRGYEQYF. The CDR3 DNA sequence: TGTGCCAGCAGCCCCCGGGGGTACGAGCAGTACTTC.

The chain has TRBV7-9 and TRBJ1-5, with D tentatively TRBD1 (6 bases). CDR1 is SEHNR and CDR2 is FQNEAQ in the germline V gene (reference sequence). Deletions cut 1 base from V and 3 bases from J, with 7 bases between. This CDR3 spans 14 amino acids. The CDR3 region is CASSLGGHNQPQHF. CDR3 sequence (DNA): TGTGCCAGCAGCTTAGGGGGGCACAATCAGCCCCAGCATTTT.

The chain employs TRBV7-9 and TRBJ2-2; D unclear. Germline assignment: CDR1 SEHNR and CDR2 FQNEAQ (reference sequence). The V end lost 1 base, the J end lost 3 bases, and 12 bases lay between the germline ends. The CDR3 covers 16 residues. CDR3 in DNA: TGTGCCAGCAGCTTAGTGCAACCCTACCACACCGGGGAGCTGTTTTTT. Translating it yields CASSLVQPYHTGELFF.

J is TRBJ1-1 and V is TRBV27; D may be TRBD1 (5 bases). The V and J ends lost 4 bases and 2 bases respectively, with 8 bases between them. Germline lookup yields CDR1 MNHEY and CDR2 SMNVEV (reference sequence). This CDR3 region has 13 residues. The CDR3 coding sequence is TGTGCCAGCAGTTCGACAGCCAACACTGAAGCTTTCTTT. This translates into CASSSTANTEAFF.

The chain recombines TRBV21-1 with TRBJ1-5; TRBD1 is the table's D call, not checked against the DNA. TRBV21-1 is listed as a pseudogene. There are 18 residues in the CDR3. Here the CDR3 DNA reads TGTGCCAGCAGCAAAGACAGGGATTTCATCTCGAGCAATCAGCCCCAGCATTTT. Its translation: CASSKDRDFISSNQPQHF.

The chain uses TRBV6-1 and TRBJ1-2; no firm D call. The germline V and J ends were trimmed by 0 bases and 6 bases, with 5 bases remaining between them. The V gene's germline CDR1 is MNHNS and CDR2 SASEGT. CDR3 length: 12 residues. The CDR3 loop is CASSEATDGYTF. The CDR3 DNA reads as TGTGCCAGCAGTGAAGCTACTGATGGCTACACCTTC.

The chain combines TRBV6-5 with TRBJ1-6, with D tentatively TRBD1 (5 bases). Germline CDR1 and CDR2: MNHEY and SVGAGI. The CDR3 sequence is 14 residues long. Trimming stripped 2 bases from V and 5 bases from J, with 7 bases between. CDR3 sequence reads: CASSYAGNNSPLHF. The CDR3 region has the DNA TGTGCCAGCAGTTACGCAGGGAATAATTCACCCCTCCACTTT.

The genes are TRBV7-6 and TRBJ1-1; 8 nucleotides line up with TRBD1. This CDR3 spans 14 amino acids. V dropped 2 bases and J dropped 4; count of bases not matched to a gene: 3. Per germline, CDR1 SGHVS and CDR2 FNYEAQ. CDR3 residues: CASSLTGGTTEAFF. Written as DNA, the CDR3 is TGTGCCAGCAGCTTAACAGGGGGAACCACTGAAGCTTTCTTT.

The CDR3 sequence is CASTLNTEAFF. CDR3 nucleotide sequence: TGTGCCAGCACCCTAAACACTGAAGCTTTCTTT. The chain employs TRBV6-6 and TRBJ1-1; D gene ambiguous. CDR1 MNHNY and CDR2 SVGAGI come from the germline V gene (reference sequence). The CDR3 extends over 11 amino acids. Trimming removed 7 bases from V and 2 bases from J, with 5 bases in between.

This sequence joins TRBV30 and TRBJ2-6, with 7 bases matching TRBD1. Losses at the gene ends were 1 base for V and 0 bases for J; bases not matched to a gene: 6. The length of the CDR3 is 17 residues. Per the germline V gene, CDR1 is GTSNPN and CDR2 is SVGIG (reference sequence). The CDR3: CAWSGGTESSGANVLTF. DNA of the CDR3: TGTGCCTGGAGTGGGGGGACAGAGAGCTCTGGGGCCAACGTCCTGACTTTC. Full variable domain (rest looked up from reference TRBV30 and TRBJ2-6): SQTIHQWPATLVQPVGSPLSLECTVEGTSNPNLYWYRQAAGRGLQLLFYSVGIGQISSEVPQNLSASRPQDRQFILSSKKLLLSDSGFYLCAWSGGTESSGANVLTFGAGSRLTVL.

The count of this clone is one. The CDR3 is CASSLGSGAVNTGELFF. CDR3 in DNA: TGTGCCAGCAGCTTAGGTTCAGGGGCGGTCAACACCGGGGAGCTGTTTTTT. The chain recombines TRBV13 with TRBJ2-2; D is possibly TRBD1 (6 bases). Germline V gives CDR1 PRHDT, CDR2 FYEKMQ (reference sequence). The germline V and J ends were trimmed by 0 bases and 2 bases, with 13 bases remaining between them. CDR3 length: 17 residues.